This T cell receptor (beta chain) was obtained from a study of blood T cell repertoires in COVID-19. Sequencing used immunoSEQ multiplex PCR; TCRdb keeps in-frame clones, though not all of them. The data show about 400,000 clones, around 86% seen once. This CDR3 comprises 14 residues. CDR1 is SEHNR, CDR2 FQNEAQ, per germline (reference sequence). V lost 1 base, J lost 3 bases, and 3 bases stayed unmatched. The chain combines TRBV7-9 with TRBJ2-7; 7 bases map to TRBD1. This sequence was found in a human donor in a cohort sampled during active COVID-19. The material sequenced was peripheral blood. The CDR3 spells CASSLVGDSYEQYF. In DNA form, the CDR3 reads TGTGCCAGCAGCTTAGTAGGGGACAGCTACGAGCAGTACTTC.